This T cell receptor (beta chain) originates from a study of T cell responses to AZD1222 COVID-19 vaccine (dated by TCRdb to about 2021). At the level of the whole study: A total of 240 or so trial participants underwent TCR sequencing, of whom under 220 had received two doses of AZD1222 and around 25 had received two doses of the MenACWY control vaccine. Trial participants were enrolled by age into subgroups of 18-55, 56-69 and 70-plus years, and around 150, 28 and 57 TCR-sequenced participants, respectively, were included in these subgroups.

The CDR3 regions of human TCRbeta chains were analyzed by immunosequencing. The study's own analysis went as follows. TCRs in the repertoires were matched against a reference library of SARS-CoV-2-specific TCRs that had been generated with the MIRA antigen-specificity platform. Breadth was defined as the fraction of unique TCRs that were SARS-CoV-2-associated, and depth was defined as the fraction of total T cells that were SARS-CoV-2-associated. Using the MIRA data, every spike-specific TCR was mapped to the spike region that the TCR reacted to and assigned to either a CD4 or a CD8 class. Log10-transformed breadth and depth values were compared by one-way ANOVA with Sidak's multiple comparisons tests. In its TCRdb copy, this immuneACCESS table keeps in-frame sequences only and misses some clones. Where compared with another copy, unresolved V genes explain less than half of these, and the others have no known cause. V, J and clone size derive from that table, while D and trimming were established from the DNA sequence. Recorded for this sample are approximately 180,000 clones; about 87% of them occurred a single time. Roughly 4.3% of the sample is in the top ten clones.

The trim is 4 bases for V and 5 bases for J, with a gap of 12 bases between the germline ends. Taken from the germline V gene (reference sequence), the CDR1 and CDR2 loops are LNHDA and SQIVND. The CDR3 runs 14 residues from the cysteine to the phenylalanine. The entry retains the CDR3 DNA only, 42 bases that are in frame from base 1. Comments on this clone: Its antigen remains unidentified. No base qualities exist here, and no much larger clone lies one base off it.

On the study overall, not on this receptor specifically: Epitopes outside the regions mutated in the B.1.351 and B.1.1.7 variants were reportedly recognized by nearly half of the unique spike-specific TCRs. The whole spike protein was spanned by vaccine-associated CD4 TCRs, and dominant responses were seen in regions 160-218 and 743-854. In the small 56-69-year group, the increase in depth fell short of significance, most likely because of low power. Participants were mostly white British and included more females than males, and it was suggested by the authors that clonal diversity may have been underestimated. Because no day 14 peak-response samples were available, the repertoires could be characterized only after the peak T cell response. Only 5 to 7 AZD1222 recipients were SARS-CoV-2 seropositive at baseline, limiting conclusions about previously exposed vaccinees. Spike-specific TCR breadth and depth rose significantly after two AZD1222 doses compared with day 0 and with MenACWY recipients.

Reading the label with the study, this specimen's time point is: about 28 days (+/-7) after the second vaccine dose. The treatment or condition tag for this specimen amounts to: meningococcal conjugate vaccine given as trial control. Vaccinee samples were obtained from the UK trials COV001 and COV002, which included a single-blind randomized controlled phase 2/3 trial of AZD1222 (ChAdOx1 nCoV-19) in healthy adults. Trial participant PBMC samples were collected at day 0 and day 28 after the second dose for TCRbeta chain sequencing. The chain is assembled from TRBV19 and TRBJ1-3, and perhaps TRBD1 as D gene, on 6 matching bases. The TCR sequence derives from an adult who received the MenACWY meningococcal vaccine as a control. The material was peripheral blood, obtained 28 days after the second dose of the MenACWY control vaccine. The sequence in DNA is TGTGCCAGTAGTACTGACAGGAGGAGAAACACCATATATTTT. This is translated as CASSTDRRRNTIYF. Outside the CDR3, residues come from the reference TRBV19 and TRBJ1-3 proteins, so the full variable domain is: DGGITQSPKYLFRKEGQNVTLSCEQNLNHDAMYWYRQDPGQGLRLIYYSQIVNDFQKGDIAEGYSVSREKKESFPLTVTSAQKNPTAFYLCASSTDRRRNTIYFGEGSWLTVV.